The T cell receptor (beta chain) under discussion was sequenced for a study of blood T cell repertoires in COVID-19. This clone was detected only once. The germline V gene has CDR1 MRHNA and CDR2 SNTAGT. The length of the CDR3 is 18 residues. V gave up 3 bases and J gave up 1 base; unmatched junction bases: 9. Produced via immunoSEQ multiplex PCR; TCRdb's table is partial and in-frame only. This table holds 98,000 or so clones, around 90% found once. The sequenced material came from peripheral blood. The chain has TRBV6-4 and TRBJ2-1, with 10 nucleotides matching TRBD2. This sequence originates from a human donor in a cohort sampled during active COVID-19. The CDR3 loop is CASSDPGLADLSYNEQFF. DNA for the CDR3: TGTGCCAGCAGTGATCCCGGACTAGCGGACCTATCCTACAATGAGCAGTTCTTC.